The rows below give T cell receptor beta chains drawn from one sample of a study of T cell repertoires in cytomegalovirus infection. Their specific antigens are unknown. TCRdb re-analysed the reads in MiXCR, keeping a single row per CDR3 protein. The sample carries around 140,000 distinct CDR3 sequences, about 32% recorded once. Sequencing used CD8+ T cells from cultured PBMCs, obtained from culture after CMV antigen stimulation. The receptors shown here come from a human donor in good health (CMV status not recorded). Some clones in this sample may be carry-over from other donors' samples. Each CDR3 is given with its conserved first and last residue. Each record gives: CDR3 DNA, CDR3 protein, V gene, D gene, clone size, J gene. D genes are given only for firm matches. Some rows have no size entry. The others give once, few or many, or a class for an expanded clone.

TGTGCCAGCAGCTTAGAGGGTTCTGGGGCCAACGTCCTGACTTTC,CASSLEGSGANVLTF,TRBV7-9,-,few,TRBJ2-6
TGTGCCAGCAGCTTGAGACAGGGGAAAAACATTCAGTACTTC,CASSLRQGKNIQYF,TRBV5-6,TRBD1,once,TRBJ2-4
TGTGCCATCAGTGAGCCTGGGACAGTTGATAATGAGCAGTTCTTC,CAISEPGTVDNEQFF,TRBV10-3,TRBD1,-,TRBJ2-1
TGTGCCAGCAGTTTATCGAGGGCAGGGGGCTCCAGAAAGCAGTTCTTC,CASSLSRAGGSRKQFF,TRBV27,TRBD1,-,TRBJ2-1
TGTGCCAGCAGTGGCGTACTTACCTACGAGCAGTACTTC,CASSGVLTYEQYF,TRBV6-8,-,few,TRBJ2-7
TGTGCCAGCAGCACCCGGGACGGCTACAATGAGCAGTTCTTC,CASSTRDGYNEQFF,TRBV5-6,-,many,TRBJ2-1
TGTGCCAGCAGTTTGTATCTGACAGGGTCCACCAAAAACATTCAGTACTTC,CASSLYLTGSTKNIQYF,TRBV12-3/TRBV12-4,TRBD1,-,TRBJ2-4
TGTGCCAGCAGTTACACAGGGTCATACGAGCAGTACTTC,CASSYTGSYEQYF,TRBV6-5,-,-,TRBJ2-7
TGTGCCAGCAGCTTCGCATCGGGGACAGGGGCTGACACTGAAGCTTTCTTT,CASSFASGTGADTEAFF,TRBV7-3,TRBD1,few,TRBJ1-1
TGTGCCAGTAGCCTACGGACTGAAGCTTTCTTT,CASSLRTEAFF,TRBV19,-,-,TRBJ1-1
TGTGCCAGCAGCCCCACGGAGGGACAGTCACCCCTCCACTTT,CASSPTEGQSPLHF,TRBV7-9,TRBD1,few,TRBJ1-6
TGTGCCAGCAGTTACGGTCCAGGGGTGAACACTGAAGCTTTCTTT,CASSYGPGVNTEAFF,TRBV6-5,-,few,TRBJ1-1
TGTGCCAGCAGTGACCCTCAGGGGTTGAACACTGAAGCTTTCTTT,CASSDPQGLNTEAFF,TRBV2,-,-,TRBJ1-1
TGTGCCAGCAGCCCCGGGACTAGCGGGGGTGATGAGCAGTTCTTC,CASSPGTSGGDEQFF,TRBV5-6,TRBD2,few,TRBJ2-1
TGTGCCAGCAGTACTGAGGTCGGCTACGAGCAGTACTTC,CASSTEVGYEQYF,TRBV27,-,few,TRBJ2-7
TGTGCCAGCAGTTCCCCGTTCGCCTACAATGAGCAGTTCTTC,CASSSPFAYNEQFF,TRBV6-2/TRBV6-3,-,-,TRBJ2-1
TGTGCCAGCAGCCGCGCCGGGGAAAAACTGTTTTTT,CASSRAGEKLFF,TRBV7-2,-,-,TRBJ1-4
TGTGCCAGCAGACAAGCCACTAGCGGGGCGATCTACGAGCAGTACTTC,CASRQATSGAIYEQYF,TRBV11-2,TRBD2,-,TRBJ2-7
TGTGCCAGCAGTTTAGAAGGGGGCATAGGCACAGATACGCAGTATTTT,CASSLEGGIGTDTQYF,TRBV12-3/TRBV12-4,TRBD1,many,TRBJ2-3
TGTGCCACCCGAGACAGGGGGGGACGTACCGGGGAGCTGTTTTTT,CATRDRGGRTGELFF,TRBV24-1,TRBD1,-,TRBJ2-2
TGTGCCAGCAGCTTATTTTGGGAGAACACTGAAGCTTTCTTT,CASSLFWENTEAFF,TRBV7-2,-,-,TRBJ1-1
TGTGCCACCAGCCTCGCCCGGGCCTCTGGAAACACCATATATTTT,CATSLARASGNTIYF,TRBV15,-,-,TRBJ1-3
TGTGCCACCAGTGACTCAGGGGCGATAACCACAGATACGCAGTATTTT,CATSDSGAITTDTQYF,TRBV24-1,-,-,TRBJ2-3
TGTGCCAGTAGTATATCAGGGGTTTCCTACAATGAGCAGTTCTTC,CASSISGVSYNEQFF,TRBV19,-,many,TRBJ2-1
TGCAGTGCTCCTGGCGCCGGTTTCAATGAGGGTGGCTACACCTTC,CSAPGAGFNEGGYTF,TRBV20-1,-,-,TRBJ1-2
TGCGCCAGCAGCCTTATAGCGGGGAGAGCCAAAAACATTCAGTACTTC,CASSLIAGRAKNIQYF,TRBV5-1,TRBD2,-,TRBJ2-4
TGCGCCAGCAGCCTCGAACCTACTAGCGGGGGCTACGAGCAGTACTTC,CASSLEPTSGGYEQYF,TRBV4-1,TRBD2,-,TRBJ2-7
TGTGCCAGCAGTTTGGGGGGGGGAGTGGAAGAGACCCAGTACTTC,CASSLGGGVEETQYF,TRBV6-5,TRBD2,many,TRBJ2-5
TGTGCCAGCAGCTTAGATCCGCTAAGCTGGTACAATGAGCAGTTCTTC,CASSLDPLSWYNEQFF,TRBV7-9,-,few,TRBJ2-1
TGCGCCAGCAGCCAAGACACCCCAGGACCCTATAATTCACCCCTCCACTTT,CASSQDTPGPYNSPLHF,TRBV4-1,-,-,TRBJ1-6
TGTGCCAGCAGCTTAGGCCTGCTCTACACCTTC,CASSLGLLYTF,TRBV7-2,-,-,TRBJ1-2
TGTGCCAGCAGTACCCGTGGAGGCGGGAAGACCCAGTACTTC,CASSTRGGGKTQYF,TRBV12-3/TRBV12-4,-,few,TRBJ2-5
TGTGCCAGCAGTGGATCGGAGCGGGGGAACGAGCAGTACTTC,CASSGSERGNEQYF,TRBV27,TRBD2,-,TRBJ2-7
TGCGCCAGCAGCGTGTACAATGAGCAGTTCTTC,CASSVYNEQFF,TRBV4-1,-,-,TRBJ2-1
TGTGCCAGCAGCTTAGGGGTGCTAGCGGGGGAATACGAGCAGTACTTC,CASSLGVLAGEYEQYF,TRBV7-3,TRBD2,-,TRBJ2-7
TGTGCCAGCAGCTTAGTTATTTGGCAGGAGAACGGGGACTATGGCTACACCTTC,CASSLVIWQENGDYGYTF,TRBV7-9,-,-,TRBJ1-2
TGTGCCAGCAGCTTAGGGAACCGACAGGTGTGGGGGTCAGAGACCCAGTACTTC,CASSLGNRQVWGSETQYF,TRBV7-2,-,many,TRBJ2-5
TGTGCCAGCAGACCACAGCTTAGCAATCAGCCCCAGCATTTT,CASRPQLSNQPQHF,TRBV28,-,-,TRBJ1-5
TGTGCCAGCAGGAGTGGGGGCGGGTACGAGCAGTACTTC,CASRSGGGYEQYF,TRBV6-5,-,-,TRBJ2-7
TGTGCCAGCAGACTATCCCGGGACAGAACTAACTATGGCTACACCTTC,CASRLSRDRTNYGYTF,TRBV28,TRBD1,-,TRBJ1-2
TGCAGCGGCAGGACAGGGAACGAGCAGTACTTC,CSGRTGNEQYF,TRBV29-1,TRBD1,-,TRBJ2-7
TGTGCCAGCAGCCCGGGACTAGCGGGGGGCCTAGGGGATGAGCAGTTCTTC,CASSPGLAGGLGDEQFF,TRBV11-2,TRBD2,few,TRBJ2-1
TGTGCCAGCAGGGATAGTCGGGGCGCAACTAATGAAAAACTGTTTTTT,CASRDSRGATNEKLFF,TRBV25-1,-,few,TRBJ1-4
TGTGCCAGCAGCCGCAGGTACCGAGCCTACGAGCAGTACTTC,CASSRRYRAYEQYF,TRBV14,-,-,TRBJ2-7
TGCAGCGTTGTGTACTGGCAGGGCCCCCTGGATGAGCAGTTCTTC,CSVVYWQGPLDEQFF,TRBV29-1,-,-,TRBJ2-1
TGCAGCGTGGACGGAACTAGCTCCTACGAGCAGTACTTC,CSVDGTSSYEQYF,TRBV29-1,-,-,TRBJ2-7
TGTGCCAGCAGCGTGCCGGTAGAGGAGACCCAGTACTTC,CASSVPVEETQYF,TRBV7-9,-,few,TRBJ2-5
TGCAGCGTCTATGGACGGCTCCAAGAGACCCAGTACTTC,CSVYGRLQETQYF,TRBV29-1,-,-,TRBJ2-5
TGTGCCAGCAGATTACAGGGGTCAAACCTCTACGAGCAGTACTTC,CASRLQGSNLYEQYF,TRBV27,TRBD1,few,TRBJ2-7
TGTGCCAGCAGCTTACTGACGGACAGTGAGCAGTTCTTC,CASSLLTDSEQFF,TRBV11-1,-,many,TRBJ2-1
TGCAGCGTTGTGGAATTTGAATATGGCTACACCTTC,CSVVEFEYGYTF,TRBV29-1,-,few,TRBJ1-2
TGTGCCAGCAGCTTCGGGGGGTCGTACTCAACTAATGAAAAACTGTTTTTT,CASSFGGSYSTNEKLFF,TRBV11-2,-,-,TRBJ1-4
TGTGCCAGTAGTATCTGGGACAGGGGGCTAACTGAAGCTTTCTTT,CASSIWDRGLTEAFF,TRBV19,TRBD1,-,TRBJ1-1
TGCAGTGCTAGAGATCAAGTCGGGAGGGGAGCTTTCTTT,CSARDQVGRGAFF,TRBV20-1,-,-,TRBJ1-1